The 18 T cell receptor beta chains reported below all come from one sample, sequenced in a study of vaccination and CD4 T cells after COVID-19. TCRdb reprocessed the PCR reads with MiXCR, giving one entry per CDR3 protein. The repertoire has about 20,000 distinct CDR3 sequences, around three fifths of them found once; the top ten carry around 1.2%. Sequences were derived from CD4+ T cells from blood, sampled before SARS-CoV-2 vaccination. These TCRs come from a human donor who had recovered from COVID-19.

This chain connects TRBV6-1 to TRBJ1-5, with D unclear. V was clipped by 10 bases and J by 5 bases, with 15 bases between them. This CDR3 comprises 13 residues. CDR1 and CDR2 (germline): MNHNS, SASEGT. CDR3 DNA sequence: TGTGCCACCGCGGCGGCCGTTTATCAGCCCCAGCATTTT. Its translation: CATAAAVYQPQHF.

This rearrangement joins TRBV7-6 to TRBJ2-5, with D uncertain. This CDR3 has 12 amino acids. CDR1 SGHVS and CDR2 FNYEAQ come from the germline V gene. Deletions cut 1 base from V and 5 bases from J, with 5 bases between. The DNA for the CDR3 is TGTGCCAGCAGCTTAGGGCGGGAGACCCAGTACTTC. Its translation is CASSLGRETQYF.

Comments on this clonotype: At one end, the junction sequence differs from germline, possibly due to a read error. V gene TRBV20-1 combines with J gene TRBJ2-5; 8 positions match TRBD2. Per the germline V gene, CDR1 is DFQATT and CDR2 is SNEGSKA (reference sequence). The CDR3 extends over 15 amino acids. CDR3 nucleotide sequence: TGCAGTGCTAGATCGGGCGGGGGGCACCAAGAGACCCGGTACTTC. Translated: CSARSGGGHQETRYF.

This CDR3 is CSARAPQSEQFF. CDR3 in DNA: TGCAGTGCTAGAGCGCCACAGAGTGAGCAGTTCTTC. J is TRBJ2-1 and V is TRBV20-1; no firm D call. There are 12 residues in the CDR3. V was shortened by 1 base and J by 9 bases, with 10 bases between the two germline ends. CDR1 and CDR2 from the germline V gene are DFQATT and SNEGSKA (reference sequence).

This clonotype was observed once. The chain uses TRBV6-1 and TRBJ2-7; possibly TRBD1 for D (6 bases). Trimming took off 6 bases at V and 3 bases at J, with 21 bases between the two ends. The germline CDR1 and CDR2 sequences are MNHNS and SASEGT. The CDR3 sequence is 16 residues long. CDR3 DNA sequence: TGTGCCAGCAGAGGTGGTACAGGGCAAGGCTACTACGAGCAGTACTTC. This gives the protein CASRGGTGQGYYEQYF.

The CDR3 sequence: CASSETSGTGANEQFF. CDR3 nucleotides: TGCGCCAGCAGTGAGACGTCCGGGACAGGAGCAAATGAGCAGTTCTTC. The chain has TRBV10-1 and TRBJ2-1; TRBD1 matches 8 bases. V was pared by 2 bases and J by 7 bases, with 10 bases of the junction left unmatched. The CDR3 covers 16 residues. CDR1 WNHNN and CDR2 SYGVQD come from the germline V gene (reference sequence).

This chain uses TRBV7-9 with TRBJ2-7; TRBD2 matches 8 bases. The CDR3 length is 17 residues. In germline, CDR1 is SEHNR, CDR2 FQNEAQ (reference sequence). V was clipped by 0 bases and J by 4 bases; unmatched bases: 11. The CDR3 DNA reads TGTGCCAGCAGCTTAGCCGGGAGGAGCGGGAGTTTGTACGAGCAGTACTTC. This encodes CASSLAGRSGSLYEQYF. Based on the CDR3 plus reference TRBV7-9 and TRBJ2-7, the full variable domain is DTGVSQNPRHKITKRGQNVTFRCDPISEHNRLYWYRQTLGQGPEFLTYFQNEAQLEKSRLLSDRFSAERPKGSFSTLEIQRTEQGDSAMYLCASSLAGRSGSLYEQYFGPGTRLTVT.

This clonotype was detected a few times. The CDR3: CSATRRGGTFF. The CDR3 bases are TGCAGTGCCACTCGGAGGGGCGGAACTTTCTTT. This chain uses TRBV20-1 with TRBJ1-1; D perhaps matches TRBD1 (5 bases). The CDR3 extends over 11 amino acids. Germline lookup yields CDR1 DFQATT and CDR2 SNEGSKA (reference sequence). Trimming took 6 bases from V and 12 from J, leaving 17 bases between them.

V is TRBV29-1 and J is TRBJ2-2; D gene uncertain. Deletions cut 1 base from V and 2 bases from J, with 14 bases between. The CDR3 has 16 amino acids. Germline V lookup: CDR1 SQVTM, CDR2 ANQGSEA. CDR3 nucleotide sequence: TGCAGCGTTGAAGGCCGCTCAACCCGCAACACCGGGGAGCTGTTTTTT. It is translated as CSVEGRSTRNTGELFF.

The gene calls are TRBV10-3 and TRBJ1-5, with D maybe TRBD1 (6 bases). Trimming cost V 2 bases and J 1 base, with 6 bases left between them. CDR3 size: 14 residues. CDR1 is ENHRY and CDR2 is SYGVKD in the germline V gene. The CDR3 DNA reads TGTGCCATCAGTGAGGACAGGAGCAATCAGCCCCAGCATTTT. Its translation is CAISEDRSNQPQHF.

The chain uses TRBV10-3 and TRBJ2-5; D may be TRBD1 (6 bases). Germline-derived CDR1 and CDR2 are ENHRY and SYGVKD. V lost 1 base to trimming and J lost 4 bases, with 7 bases between them. The CDR3 is made up of 13 amino acids. The CDR3 DNA follows: TGTGCCATCAGTGAGTACAGGGTAGAGACCCAGTACTTC. Amino acid sequence: CAISEYRVETQYF.

This chain joins TRBV6-1 and TRBJ2-2; D is possibly TRBD1 or TRBD2 (5 bases each). V was trimmed by 6 bases and J by 0 bases, leaving 11 bases between them. This CDR3 has 15 residues. The germline V gene has CDR1 MNHNS and CDR2 SASEGT. CDR3 DNA: TGTGCCAGCAGCTCCGGGACGGCGAACACCGGGGAGCTGTTTTTT. Translation gives CASSSGTANTGELFF.

The sample holds a few counts of this clonotype. J is TRBJ1-2 and V is TRBV4-1, with 10 bases identical to TRBD1. This CDR3 region has 15 residues. Per the germline V gene, CDR1 is MGHRA and CDR2 is YSYEKL. After removal of 1 base from V and 5 bases from J, the junction contained 4 bases not matched to a gene. CDR3 residues: CASSQVGQGDYGYTF. CDR3 DNA sequence: TGCGCCAGCAGCCAAGTCGGACAGGGGGATTATGGCTACACCTTC.

The genes are TRBV11-3 and TRBJ1-1, with TRBD1 as a possible D gene (5 bases). The CDR3 is 13 residues long. Trimming took off 1 base at V and 5 bases at J, with 8 bases between the two ends. The germline gives CDR1 SGHNT, CDR2 YENEEA. The CDR3 reads CASSLAGGTEAFF. The CDR3 nucleotides are TGTGCCAGCAGCTTAGCTGGGGGTACTGAAGCTTTCTTT.

V and J are TRBV7-2 and TRBJ1-2, with TRBD1 matching over 7 bases. V was clipped by 5 bases and J by 8 bases; unmatched bases: 8. The germline V gene encodes CDR1 SGHTA and CDR2 FQGNSA. This CDR3 is 13 amino acids long. CDR3 nucleotides: TGTGCCAGCAGCCCATCCGGGACAGACGGCTACACCTTC. Amino acid sequence: CASSPSGTDGYTF.

The V and J genes are TRBV19 and TRBJ1-1; perhaps TRBD1 as D (6 bases). CDR1 and CDR2 (germline): LNHDA, SQIVND (reference sequence). The germline V and J ends were trimmed by 1 base and 5 bases, with 11 bases remaining between them. The CDR3 length is 14 residues. CDR3 nucleotide sequence: TGTGCCAGTAGTATAGGGCAGGGGACGACTGAAGCTTTCTTT. It is translated as CASSIGQGTTEAFF.

This chain connects TRBV7-9 to TRBJ2-1; no firm D call. The V end lost 5 bases, the J end lost 4 bases, and 3 bases lay between the germline ends. The CDR3 loop spans 11 amino acids. CDR1 SEHNR and CDR2 FQNEAQ come from the germline V gene (reference sequence). DNA of the CDR3: TGTGCCAGCAGCACTTACAATGAGCAGTTCTTC. Translating it yields CASSTYNEQFF. The entire variable domain, with the rest obtained from reference TRBV7-9 and TRBJ2-1, is as follows: DTGVSQNPRHKITKRGQNVTFRCDPISEHNRLYWYRQTLGQGPEFLTYFQNEAQLEKSRLLSDRFSAERPKGSFSTLEIQRTEQGDSAMYLCASSTYNEQFFGPGTRLTVL.

This chain joins TRBV20-1 and TRBJ2-3; 11 nucleotides match TRBD2. The J segment lost 3 bases and the V segment lost 0 bases, leaving 2 bases of the junction unmatched. CDR1 and CDR2 (germline): DFQATT, SNEGSKA (reference sequence). The CDR3 has 15 residues. The CDR3 DNA reads as TGCAGTGCTAGAGAAGGGACTAGCGGTACAGATACGCAGTATTTT. It codes for CSAREGTSGTDTQYF.